Listed below are T cell receptor beta chains from one sample, sequenced in a study of CD8+CD57+ T cells in acquired aplastic anemia. Via MiXCR, TCRdb re-called the reads, giving one row per CDR3 protein. The profile shows about 200,000 distinct CDR3 sequences, roughly 60% of them singletons. Sample: sorted CD4+, CD8+, or CD8+CD57+ T cells (not recorded which) from PBMCs. These receptor sequences come from a human donor with aplastic anemia. Both conserved end residues are part of each CDR3. D genes are given only for firm matches. The size field is filled for only some rows; it gives once, few, many or a size class.

>TRBD1|.|TRBJ2-5|TRBV29-1
CSVEGDRTETQYF
TGCAGCGTTGAAGGGGACAGAACAGAGACCCAGTACTTC
>TRBD1|.|TRBJ1-2|TRBV5-1
CASSWGTGKDGYTF
TGCGCCAGCAGCTGGGGGACAGGGAAGGATGGCTACACCTTC
>.|.|TRBJ1-5|TRBV19
CASSTTENSNQPQHF
TGTGCCAGTAGTACGACAGAGAATAGCAATCAGCCCCAGCATTTT
>TRBD1|.|TRBJ2-2|TRBV15
CATSKAPPDRGRNGELFF
TGTGCCACCAGCAAAGCCCCCCCCGACAGGGGGCGGAACGGGGAGCTGTTTTTT
>TRBD2|.|TRBJ2-7|TRBV9
CASSVANGGAYEQYF
TGTGCCAGCAGCGTAGCTAACGGGGGGGCCTACGAGCAGTACTTC
>TRBD1|.|TRBJ1-2|TRBV7-3
CASSSPGTGHLAGYTF
TGTGCCAGCAGCTCGCCCGGGACAGGGCATCTCGCCGGCTACACCTTC
>.|.|TRBJ2-7|TRBV5-5
CASSLAVQLYEQYF
TGTGCCAGCAGCTTGGCCGTTCAGCTCTACGAGCAGTACTTC
>.|.|TRBJ1-3|TRBV7-9
CASSHPRSGNTIYF
TGTGCCAGCAGTCATCCCCGCTCTGGAAACACCATATATTTT
>TRBD1|.|TRBJ2-7|TRBV7-9
CASSSDRKNYEQYF
TGTGCCAGCAGCTCGGACAGGAAAAATTACGAGCAGTACTTC
>.|.|TRBJ2-7|TRBV15
CATSSTDLSEQYF
TGTGCCACCAGCAGCACTGACTTATCCGAGCAGTACTTC
>.|.|TRBJ1-2|TRBV5-4
CASSFPGNYGYTF
TGTGCCAGCAGCTTCCCGGGAAACTATGGCTACACCTTC
>.|few|TRBJ2-7|TRBV6-4
CAISESRPGGEEQYF
TGTGCCATCAGTGAGTCGAGACCCGGAGGGGAAGAGCAGTACTTC
>.|.|TRBJ1-3|TRBV7-3
CASSLGGPGNTIYF
TGTGCCAGCAGCTTAGGGGGTCCTGGAAACACCATATATTTT
>.|many|TRBJ2-5|TRBV9
CASSVGGMETQYF
TGTGCCAGCAGCGTAGGGGGGATGGAGACCCAGTACTTC
>.|few|TRBJ1-1|TRBV13
CASSMWQIAAFF
TGTGCCAGCAGCATGTGGCAAATCGCGGCTTTCTTT
>TRBD2|.|TRBJ2-5|TRBV5-1
CASRSGRGGVETQYF
TGCGCCAGCAGGTCCGGACGGGGGGGGGTTGAGACCCAGTACTTC
>.|few|TRBJ2-7|TRBV5-8
CASISGTDTYEQYF
TGTGCCAGTATCTCCGGGACCGATACCTACGAGCAGTACTTC